The 22 T cell receptor beta chains reported below all come from one sample, sequenced in a study of cytomegalovirus exposure and HLA in healthy donors. PCR amplification relied on 60 Vbeta primers (plus 13 Jbeta primers). The protocol was immunoSEQ multiplex PCR, while the TCRdb copy is restricted to in-frame clones and leaves out a portion. The sample contains around 130,000 clones, about 81% of which appear only once. Specimen: PBMCs. These receptors were obtained from a middle-aged man in good health and CMV-seronegative.

The chain links TRBV27 to TRBJ1-2; no clear D gene. There are 13 residues in the CDR3. Germline V gene data show CDR1 as MNHEY and CDR2 as SMNVEV (reference sequence). The V end lost 0 bases, the J end lost 8 bases, and 10 bases lay between the germline ends. Here the CDR3 DNA reads TGTGCCAGCAGTTTATCGATACAGACGGGCTACACCTTC. Translation: CASSLSIQTGYTF.

This clone was seen more than once but under ten times. The genes are TRBV5-1 and TRBJ2-2, with a weak D call TRBD1 (6 bases). Germline V gives CDR1 SGHRS, CDR2 YFSETQ. The CDR3 has 15 amino acids. V lost 7 bases and J 4 bases, leaving 17 bases between the germline ends. The CDR3 nucleotides read TGCGCCAGCGCTACCAGGGGTTCGGGCACCGGGGAGCTGTTTTTT. It encodes CASATRGSGTGELFF.

This rearrangement joins TRBV5-1 to TRBJ1-2; D may be TRBD1 (6 bases). Trimming took off 2 bases at V and 3 bases at J, with 8 bases between the two ends. The CDR3 length is 13 residues. From germline, CDR1 is SGHRS and CDR2 YFSETQ. CDR3 nucleotides: TGCGCCAGCAGCTTACAGGGTGACTATGGCTACACCTTC. Translated, it gives CASSLQGDYGYTF.

This chain links TRBV6-1 with TRBJ2-1, with unresolved D. V lost 2 bases to trimming and J lost 3 bases, with 8 bases between them. CDR3 length equals 14 residues. Germline loops: CDR1 MNHNS, CDR2 SASEGT. CDR3 region: CASSESPGYNEQFF. The CDR3 DNA reads as TGTGCCAGCAGTGAAAGCCCGGGCTACAATGAGCAGTTCTTC.

This clone was recorded a few times. For the CDR3, the DNA is TGTGCCAGCAGCCCGACGACCCGGGGGGAAAAACTGTTTTTT. It translates to CASSPTTRGEKLFF. The V gene is TRBV7-2, the J gene TRBJ1-4; D is possibly TRBD1 (5 bases). V shed 5 bases and J shed 8 bases, with 15 bases lying between them. Per the germline V gene, CDR1 is SGHTA and CDR2 is FQGNSA. This CDR3 contains 14 residues. Looking up the rest from reference TRBV7-2 and TRBJ1-4 gives the full variable domain: GAGVSQSPSNKVTEKGKDVELRCDPISGHTALYWYRQSLGQGLEFLIYFQGNSAPDKSGLPSDRFSAERTGGSVSTLTIQRTQQEDSAVYLCASSPTTRGEKLFFGSGTQLSVL.

The chain uses TRBV19 and TRBJ2-2, with 7 bases fitting TRBD1. CDR3 length equals 15 residues. Trimming took 3 bases from V and 7 from J; bases not matched to a gene: 8. CDR1 and CDR2 (germline): LNHDA, SQIVND (reference sequence). CDR3 sequence (DNA): TGTGCCAGTAGTATGGGGTCAGGGGGAGTCGGGGAGCTGTTTTTT. As protein: CASSMGSGGVGELFF.

Here the CDR3 DNA reads TGTGCCATCAGTTCCGGGACAGGGGTTGAAAAACTGTTTTTT. Translating it yields CAISSGTGVEKLFF. The chain carries TRBV10-3 and TRBJ1-4, with TRBD1 matching over 10 bases. V shed 5 bases and J 7 bases; nucleotides not matched to a gene: 4. The CDR3 extends over 14 amino acids. The germline gives CDR1 ENHRY, CDR2 SYGVKD.

The V gene is TRBV5-1, the J gene TRBJ1-2; 10 positions agree with TRBD1. CDR1 and CDR2 (germline): SGHRS, YFSETQ. V lost 1 base and J lost 1; bases outside the gene matches: 4. The CDR3 length is 16 residues. The DNA for the CDR3 is TGCGCCAGCAGCTTGTGGGACAGGGGCCTTAACTATGGCTACACCTTC. Translated, it gives CASSLWDRGLNYGYTF.

The chain combines TRBV29-1 with TRBJ2-3, with D possibly being TRBD2 (6 bases). The CDR3 totals 18 residues. Looked up from germline, CDR1 is SQVTM and CDR2 is ANQGSEA. V dropped 1 base and J dropped 0 bases, with 20 bases sitting between them. CDR3 in DNA: TGCAGCGTTGAAGGGGCGGGGAGCCATACCTATAGCACAGATACGCAGTATTTT. This translates into CSVEGAGSHTYSTDTQYF.

In its sample, this clone was seen once. J is TRBJ1-1 and V is TRBV5-6; D not certain. Germline assignment: CDR1 SGHDT and CDR2 YYEEEE. This CDR3 is 14 amino acids long. V gave up 4 bases and J gave up 0 bases, with 10 bases separating them. The CDR3: CASSPRPVNTEAFF. CDR3 DNA: TGTGCCAGCAGCCCCCGTCCGGTGAACACTGAAGCTTTCTTT.

The CDR3 spells CASSPTGSGNTIYF. The CDR3 DNA reads TGTGCCAGCAGCCCAACAGGCAGTGGAAACACCATATATTTT. This rearrangement joins TRBV14 to TRBJ1-3, with D possibly matching TRBD1 (5 bases). The CDR3 sequence is 14 residues long. Trimming took 4 bases from V and 3 from J, leaving 10 bases between them. Germline V CDR1 and CDR2: SGHDN, FVKESK.

This sequence joins TRBV4-2 and TRBJ2-2; no definite D call. CDR3 length: 14 residues. The germline CDR1 and CDR2 sequences are LGHNA and YNFKEQ. Trimming shortened V by 4 bases and J by 5 bases, and 11 bases separated the two germline ends. CDR3 coding DNA: TGTGCCAGCAGCCTTACGGTCGGTACCGGGGAGCTGTTTTTT. Protein: CASSLTVGTGELFF.

Here the CDR3 reads CASSSTGRANEKLFF. CDR3 nucleotides: TGTGCCAGCAGCTCTACAGGGCGAGCTAATGAAAAACTGTTTTTT. The chain is built from TRBV9 and TRBJ1-4, with D possibly being TRBD1 (6 bases). The CDR3 covers 15 residues. Trimming took 4 bases from V and 3 from J, leaving 13 bases between them. CDR1 SGDLS and CDR2 YYNGEE come from the germline V gene.

A note on this clone: Germline and junction disagree at one end, which may indicate a read error. The V call is TRBV30, the J call TRBJ2-4; D uncertain. The CDR3 runs to 12 residues. Germline V gene lookup returns CDR1 GTSNPN and CDR2 SVGIG (reference sequence). The CDR3 DNA is TGTGCCTGGAGTGTTCAGAAAAACAGTCAGTACTTC. This gives the protein CAWSVQKNSQYF.

The chain is built from TRBV7-8 and TRBJ2-7; 14 positions match TRBD2. Germline CDR1 and CDR2: SGHVS and FQNEAQ. Unmatched junction bases numbered 4, after V lost 3 bases and J lost 6 bases. CDR3 length: 15 amino acids. DNA of the CDR3: TGTGCCAGCAGCTTGCCGGGACTAGCGGGAGTCGAGCAGTACTTC. It translates to CASSLPGLAGVEQYF.

This rearrangement joins TRBV30 to TRBJ2-2; D possibly corresponds to TRBD1 (5 bases). Looked up from germline, CDR1 is GTSNPN and CDR2 is SVGIG (reference sequence). Trimming cost V 3 bases and J 5 bases, with 10 bases left between them. CDR3 length: 13 residues. The CDR3 bases are TGTGCCTGGAGGGCGCAGGGAACCGGGGAGCTGTTTTTT. This encodes CAWRAQGTGELFF.

As for this clone: Other DNA sequences within the sample encode an identical CDR3. This chain links TRBV7-3 with TRBJ2-3, with TRBD2 matching over 11 bases. V lost 3 bases and J lost 6; bases outside the gene matches: 5. The CDR3 has 15 amino acids. Germline lookup yields CDR1 SGHTA and CDR2 FQGTGA. In nucleotides, the CDR3 is TGTGCCAGCAGCTTTAGCGGGAGGGTCGAGGATACGCAGTATTTT. Translation gives CASSFSGRVEDTQYF.

The V and J genes are TRBV27 and TRBJ2-3; TRBD2 matches 13 bases. The V gene end was trimmed by 6 bases and the J gene end by 5 bases; junction bases not matched to a gene: 5. Germline loops: CDR1 MNHEY, CDR2 SMNVEV (reference sequence). The CDR3 is 15 residues long. The CDR3 is CASSLRTSGRDTQYF. Here the CDR3 DNA reads TGTGCCAGCAGCCTCAGGACTAGCGGGAGAGATACGCAGTATTTT.

The CDR3 nucleotides read TGCGCCAGCAGCTTGGGGACAGGGCTAAACACTGAAGCTTTCTTT. Its protein is CASSLGTGLNTEAFF. The V and J genes are TRBV5-1 and TRBJ1-1; 8 nucleotides match TRBD1. This CDR3 spans 15 amino acids. From germline, CDR1 is SGHRS and CDR2 YFSETQ. The trim removed 0 bases at V and 2 bases at J, leaving 3 bases unmatched.

The chain links TRBV6-5 to TRBJ2-1; the D gene is possibly TRBD2 (5 bases). Germline lookup yields CDR1 MNHEY and CDR2 SVGAGI. Trimming took 4 bases from V and 0 from J, leaving 10 bases between them. The length of the CDR3 is 15 residues. The CDR3 loop is CASSSGESSYNEQFF. For the CDR3, the DNA is TGTGCCAGCAGTTCCGGGGAGAGCTCCTACAATGAGCAGTTCTTC.

The rearrangement links TRBV30 to TRBJ1-3; D possibly corresponds to TRBD1 (5 bases). Germline CDR1 GTSNPN, CDR2 SVGIG (reference sequence). Trimming removed 3 bases at V and 2 bases at J, with 8 bases between. The CDR3 covers 13 residues. The CDR3 here is CAWRSGAGNTIYF. The CDR3, as DNA: TGTGCCTGGAGGTCGGGGGCTGGAAACACCATATATTTT.

V and J are TRBV7-3 and TRBJ2-7; 8 bases agree with TRBD1. The CDR3 consists of 13 residues. Germline assignment: CDR1 SGHTA and CDR2 FQGTGA. J was trimmed by 7 bases and V by 5 bases; bases with no gene match: 7. The CDR3 loop reads CASSPGQGGEQYF. The CDR3 DNA reads TGTGCCAGCAGCCCTGGACAGGGCGGGGAGCAGTACTTC.